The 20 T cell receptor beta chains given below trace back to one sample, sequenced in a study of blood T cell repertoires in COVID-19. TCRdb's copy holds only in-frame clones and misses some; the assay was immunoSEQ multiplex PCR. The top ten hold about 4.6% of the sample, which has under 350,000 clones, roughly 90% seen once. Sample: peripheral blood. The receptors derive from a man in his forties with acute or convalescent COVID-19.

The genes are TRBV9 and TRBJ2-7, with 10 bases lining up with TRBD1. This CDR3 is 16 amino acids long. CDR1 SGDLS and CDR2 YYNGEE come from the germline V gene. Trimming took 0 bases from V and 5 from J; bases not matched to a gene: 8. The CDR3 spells CASSVASRTGGDEQYF. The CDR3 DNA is TGTGCCAGCAGCGTAGCTTCCCGGACAGGGGGAGACGAGCAGTACTTC. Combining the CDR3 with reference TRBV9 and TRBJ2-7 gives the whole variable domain DSGVTQTPKHLITATGQRVTLRCSPRSGDLSVYWYQQSLDQGLQFLIQYYNGEERAKGNILERFSAQQFPDLHSELNLSSLELGDSALYFCASSVASRTGGDEQYFGPGTRLTVT.

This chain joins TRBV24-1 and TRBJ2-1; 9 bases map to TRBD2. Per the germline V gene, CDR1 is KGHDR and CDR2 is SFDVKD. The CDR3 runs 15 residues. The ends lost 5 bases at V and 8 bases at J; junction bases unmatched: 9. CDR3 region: CATSVRTSAGDEQFF. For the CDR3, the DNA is TGTGCCACCAGTGTTCGGACTAGCGCTGGGGATGAGCAGTTCTTC.

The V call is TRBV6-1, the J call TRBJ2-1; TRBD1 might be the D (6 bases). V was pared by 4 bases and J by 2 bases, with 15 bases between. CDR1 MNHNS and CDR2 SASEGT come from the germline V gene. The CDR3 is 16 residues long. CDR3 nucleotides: TGTGCCAGCAGTGCAAGGGACACTACGGCCTACAATGAGCAGTTCTTC. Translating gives CASSARDTTAYNEQFF.

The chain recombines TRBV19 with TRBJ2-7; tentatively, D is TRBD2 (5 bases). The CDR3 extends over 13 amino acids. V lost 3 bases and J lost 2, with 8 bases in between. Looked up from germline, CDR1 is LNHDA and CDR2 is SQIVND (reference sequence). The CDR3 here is CASSIPGAYEQYF. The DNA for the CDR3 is TGTGCCAGTAGTATTCCCGGGGCCTACGAGCAGTACTTC.

CDR3 region: CASSLTSGGLNEQFF. For the CDR3, the DNA is TGTGCCAGCAGCTTAACTAGCGGGGGGCTCAATGAGCAGTTCTTC. The chain joins TRBV7-2 to TRBJ2-1; 12 positions agree with TRBD2. V lost 2 bases, J lost 6 bases, and 2 bases stayed unmatched. Germline values: CDR1 SGHTA, CDR2 FQGNSA. The CDR3 runs 15 residues.

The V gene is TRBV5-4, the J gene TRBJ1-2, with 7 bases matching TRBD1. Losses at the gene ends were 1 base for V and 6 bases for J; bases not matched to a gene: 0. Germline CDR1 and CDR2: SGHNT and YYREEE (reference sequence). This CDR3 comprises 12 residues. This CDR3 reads CASSLQGDGYTF. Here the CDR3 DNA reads TGTGCCAGCAGCTTGCAGGGGGATGGCTACACCTTC.

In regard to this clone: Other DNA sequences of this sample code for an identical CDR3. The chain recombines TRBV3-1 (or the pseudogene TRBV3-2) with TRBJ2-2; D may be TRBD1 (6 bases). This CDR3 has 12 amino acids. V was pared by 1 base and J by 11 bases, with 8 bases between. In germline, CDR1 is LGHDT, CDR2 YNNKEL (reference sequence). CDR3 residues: CASSQGGGELFF. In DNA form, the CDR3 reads TGTGCCAGCAGCCAAGGAGGGGGAGAGCTGTTTTTT.

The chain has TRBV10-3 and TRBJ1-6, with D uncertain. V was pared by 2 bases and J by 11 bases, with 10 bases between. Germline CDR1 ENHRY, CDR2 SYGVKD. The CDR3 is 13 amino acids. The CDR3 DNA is TGTGCCATCAGTGAGCTGAGGTCCCCACCCCTCCACTTT. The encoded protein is CAISELRSPPLHF.

The CDR3 DNA reads as TGTGCCAGCAGCTCTCTCCCGGGAGGGGAGCTGTTTTTT. It yields the protein CASSSLPGGELFF. The chain employs TRBV6-5 and TRBJ2-2, with D perhaps TRBD2 (5 bases). Germline lookup yields CDR1 MNHEY and CDR2 SVGAGI. The CDR3 totals 13 residues. V lost 6 bases and J 8 bases, leaving 13 bases between the germline ends.

DNA for the CDR3: TGTGCCAGCAGCCCGGTGAACACTGAAGCTTTCTTT. It yields the protein CASSPVNTEAFF. This chain links TRBV11-2 with TRBJ1-1; D not certain. The V end lost 5 bases, the J end lost 0 bases, and 4 bases lay between the germline ends. Germline CDR1 SGHAT, CDR2 FQNNGV. The CDR3 is 12 residues long.

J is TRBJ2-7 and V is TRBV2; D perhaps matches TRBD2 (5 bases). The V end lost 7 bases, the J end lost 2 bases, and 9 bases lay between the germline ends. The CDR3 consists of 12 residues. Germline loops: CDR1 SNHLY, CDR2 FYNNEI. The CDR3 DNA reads TGTGCCAGCACAGCCGGGGCCTACGAGCAGTACTTC. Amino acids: CASTAGAYEQYF.

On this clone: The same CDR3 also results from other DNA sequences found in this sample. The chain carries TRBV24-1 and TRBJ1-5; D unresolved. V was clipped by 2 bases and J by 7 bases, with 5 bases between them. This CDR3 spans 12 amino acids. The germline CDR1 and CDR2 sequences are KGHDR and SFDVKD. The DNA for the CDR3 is TGTGCCACCAGTGATTCCGGGCAGCCCCAGCATTTT. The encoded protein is CATSDSGQPQHF.

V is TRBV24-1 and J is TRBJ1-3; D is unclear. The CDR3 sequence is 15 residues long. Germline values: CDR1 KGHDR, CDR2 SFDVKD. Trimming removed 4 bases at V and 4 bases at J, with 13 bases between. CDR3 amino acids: CATSDPRDAGNTIYF. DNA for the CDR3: TGTGCCACCAGTGACCCTCGGGATGCAGGAAACACCATATATTTT.

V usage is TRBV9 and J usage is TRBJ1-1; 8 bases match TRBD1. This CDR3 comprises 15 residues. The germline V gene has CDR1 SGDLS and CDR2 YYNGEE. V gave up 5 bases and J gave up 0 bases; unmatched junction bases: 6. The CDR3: CASSRVGQVNTEAFF. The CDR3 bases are TGTGCCAGCAGTCGGGTGGGACAGGTGAACACTGAAGCTTTCTTT.

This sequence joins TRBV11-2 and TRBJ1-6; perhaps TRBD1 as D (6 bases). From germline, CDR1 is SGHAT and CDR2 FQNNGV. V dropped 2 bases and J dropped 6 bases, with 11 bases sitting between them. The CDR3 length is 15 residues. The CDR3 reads CASSLLGGANSPLHF. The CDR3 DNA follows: TGTGCCAGCAGCTTATTAGGGGGGGCTAATTCACCCCTCCACTTT. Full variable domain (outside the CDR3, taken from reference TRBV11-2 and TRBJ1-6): EAGVAQSPRYKIIEKRQSVAFWCNPISGHATLYWYQQILGQGPKLLIQFQNNGVVDDSQLPKDRFSAERLKGVDSTLKIQPAKLEDSAVYLCASSLLGGANSPLHFGNGTRLTVT.

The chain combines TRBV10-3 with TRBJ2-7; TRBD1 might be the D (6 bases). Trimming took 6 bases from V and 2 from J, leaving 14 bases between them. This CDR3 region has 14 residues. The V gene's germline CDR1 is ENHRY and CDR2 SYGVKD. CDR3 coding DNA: TGTGCCATCAGGGGACAATCTTGGGCCTACGAGCAGTACTTC. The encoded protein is CAIRGQSWAYEQYF.

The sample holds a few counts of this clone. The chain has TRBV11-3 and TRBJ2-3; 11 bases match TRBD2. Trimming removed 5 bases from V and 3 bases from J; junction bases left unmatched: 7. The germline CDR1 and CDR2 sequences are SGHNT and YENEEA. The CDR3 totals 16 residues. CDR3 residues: CASSPGLAAVTDTQYF. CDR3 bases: TGTGCCAGCAGCCCGGGACTAGCGGCCGTTACAGATACGCAGTATTTT.

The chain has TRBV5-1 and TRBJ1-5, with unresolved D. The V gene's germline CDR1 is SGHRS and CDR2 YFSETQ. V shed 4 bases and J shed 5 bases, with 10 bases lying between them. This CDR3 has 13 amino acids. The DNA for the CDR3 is TGCGCCAGCAGCAAGGCCGGGGATCAGCCCCAGCATTTT. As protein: CASSKAGDQPQHF.

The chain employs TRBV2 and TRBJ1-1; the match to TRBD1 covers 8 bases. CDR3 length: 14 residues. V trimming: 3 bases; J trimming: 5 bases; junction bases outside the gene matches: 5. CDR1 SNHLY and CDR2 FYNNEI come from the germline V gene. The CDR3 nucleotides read TGTGCCAGCAGTGACGACAGGGGTATAACTGAAGCTTTCTTT. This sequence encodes CASSDDRGITEAFF.

The CDR3, as DNA: TGTGCCAGCAAGCCGCTTTACCTGGAAGGGACTAGCGGGGGGAGGGACACAGATACGCAGTATTTT. It is translated as CASKPLYLEGTSGGRDTDTQYF. The genes are TRBV28 and TRBJ2-3; 15 nucleotides align to TRBD2. Germline V CDR1 and CDR2: MDHEN, SYDVKM. The V gene end was trimmed by 7 bases and the J gene end by 2 bases; junction bases not matched to a gene: 22. The CDR3 is made up of 22 amino acids.